One sample yielded the 24 T cell receptor beta chains listed below, sequenced in a study of blood T cell repertoires in COVID-19. Using immunoSEQ multiplex PCR, the repertoire was profiled, and TCRdb retains in-frame clones only, with some absent. The sample holds some 200,000 clones; 60% to 80% are singletons and the top ten take approximately 15%. Specimen: PBMCs or T cells enriched from blood (not recorded which). These receptors were taken from a woman in her forties or fifties who had recovered from COVID-19.

This chain connects TRBV7-2 to TRBJ2-1, with 11 bases lining up with TRBD2. CDR1 and CDR2 (germline): SGHTA, FQGNSA. The CDR3 extends over 15 amino acids. The V gene end was trimmed by 5 bases and the J gene end by 7 bases; junction bases not matched to a gene: 7. The CDR3 reads CASSPYIAGGNEQFF. The CDR3 DNA is TGTGCCAGCAGCCCCTATATAGCGGGAGGGAATGAGCAGTTCTTC.

The chain uses TRBV7-6 and TRBJ2-3, with TRBD2 matching over 7 bases. Germline V gene lookup returns CDR1 SGHVS and CDR2 FNYEAQ. CDR3 size: 16 residues. J gave up 2 bases and V 2 bases, and 7 bases lay outside the gene matches. The CDR3 loop reads CASSLNPGGITDTQYF. In nucleotides, the CDR3 is TGTGCCAGCAGCTTAAATCCGGGAGGAATCACAGATACGCAGTATTTT.

This sequence joins TRBV7-2 and TRBJ2-1; D is undetermined. CDR1 is SGHTA and CDR2 is FQGNSA in the germline V gene. CDR3 length: 13 amino acids. Trimming left V 5 bases short and J 5 bases short, with 10 bases between. The CDR3 region has the DNA TGTGCCAGCAGCGTCGAGCGAAACAATGAGCAGTTCTTC. Translation gives CASSVERNNEQFF.

The chain has TRBV4-2 and TRBJ2-5; 8 bases are a match to TRBD2. Germline loops: CDR1 LGHNA, CDR2 YNFKEQ. This CDR3 comprises 15 residues. Trimming cost V 4 bases and J 1 base; bases outside gene matches: 5. Written as DNA, the CDR3 is TGTGCCAGCAGCCTTACCGGGACTAGCCAAGAGACCCAGTACTTC. Its translation is CASSLTGTSQETQYF.

In DNA, the CDR3 is TGTGCCAGCAGTTACGGTGCACCGGGTTCCTACGAGCAGTACTTC. Protein product: CASSYGAPGSYEQYF. The rearrangement joins TRBV6-5 to TRBJ2-7; D call uncertain. CDR3 length: 15 residues. Germline V gene data show CDR1 as MNHEY and CDR2 as SVGAGI. The ends were cut back, 2 bases at V and 1 base at J, with 12 bases in the middle.

The CDR3 loop is CASSLFMLAGDFEQYF. CDR3 bases: TGTGCCAGCAGCTTATTTATGCTAGCGGGAGATTTCGAGCAGTACTTC. The rearrangement joins TRBV7-2 to TRBJ2-7; 10 bases fit TRBD2. Looked up from germline, CDR1 is SGHTA and CDR2 is FQGNSA. Germline trimming cut 2 bases from V and 6 bases from J; bases unmatched to any gene: 10. The CDR3 extends over 16 amino acids.

The gene calls are TRBV7-6 and TRBJ1-2; 7 bases are shared with TRBD1. V gave up 1 base and J gave up 7 bases; unmatched junction bases: 6. This CDR3 has 14 amino acids. Germline assignment: CDR1 SGHVS and CDR2 FNYEAQ. The CDR3 spells CASSLGDRASGYTF. In DNA, the CDR3 is TGTGCCAGCAGCTTAGGAGACAGGGCATCTGGCTACACCTTC.

The chain is built from TRBV5-6 and TRBJ1-2; 9 nucleotides match TRBD1. In germline, CDR1 is SGHDT, CDR2 YYEEEE. There are 14 residues in the CDR3. V lost 4 bases, J lost 4 bases, and 5 bases stayed unmatched. The CDR3 here is CASSGTGKTYGYTF. The CDR3 DNA is TGTGCCAGCAGCGGGACAGGGAAAACCTATGGCTACACCTTC.

The rearrangement links TRBV5-4 to TRBJ2-1, with D possibly being TRBD2 (5 bases). The germline CDR1 and CDR2 sequences are SGHNT and YYREEE (reference sequence). V was clipped by 0 bases and J by 3 bases, with 7 bases between them. CDR3 size: 14 residues. This CDR3 is CASSLVGNYNEQFF. Here the CDR3 DNA reads TGTGCCAGCAGCTTGGTCGGGAACTACAATGAGCAGTTCTTC. Full variable domain (missing parts from reference TRBV5-4 and TRBJ2-1): ETGVTQSPTHLIKTRGQQVTLRCSSQSGHNTVSWYQQALGQGPQFIFQYYREEENGRGNFPPRFSGLQFPNYSSELNVNALELDDSALYLCASSLVGNYNEQFFGPGTRLTVL.

The chain combines TRBV7-3 with TRBJ2-1, with 16 bases matching TRBD2. V was pared by 5 bases and J by 7 bases, with 14 bases of the junction left unmatched. The CDR3 loop spans 19 amino acids. Germline V gives CDR1 SGHTA, CDR2 FQGTGA. The chain's CDR3 is CASSPTGLAGGGYGNEQFF. The CDR3 DNA follows: TGTGCCAGCAGCCCAACGGGACTAGCGGGAGGGGGGTATGGGAATGAGCAGTTCTTC.

The chain is built from TRBV11-3 and TRBJ1-1; D ambiguous. With 2 bases removed from V and 3 bases from J, the gap between germline ends came to 7 bases. The CDR3 is 13 residues long. Germline lookup yields CDR1 SGHNT and CDR2 YENEEA. As DNA, the CDR3 is TGTGCCAGCAGCTTATCAGTGGACACTGAAGCTTTCTTT. Protein product: CASSLSVDTEAFF. Based on the CDR3 plus reference TRBV11-3 and TRBJ1-1, the full variable domain is EAGVVQSPRYKIIEKKQPVAFWCNPISGHNTLYWYLQNLGQGPELLIRYENEEAVDDSQLPKDRFSAERLKGVDSTLKIQPAELGDSAVYLCASSLSVDTEAFFGQGTRLTVV.

The rearrangement joins TRBV6-1 to TRBJ2-3; the match to TRBD1 covers 7 bases. Trimming took 2 bases from V and 1 from J; bases not matched to a gene: 15. This CDR3 region has 19 residues. From germline, CDR1 is MNHNS and CDR2 SASEGT. CDR3 DNA sequence: TGTGCCAGCAGTGAACTATTAAGGGGGCGCGGGTCCCGCACAGATACGCAGTATTTT. Its protein is CASSELLRGRGSRTDTQYF.

The chain is built from TRBV6-5 and TRBJ1-1; 10 nucleotides line up with TRBD1. Unmatched junction bases numbered 6, after V lost 7 bases and J lost 7 bases. Looked up from germline, CDR1 is MNHEY and CDR2 is SVGAGI. The CDR3 is made up of 13 amino acids. The DNA of the CDR3 is TGTGCCAGCACGCCTCGGACAGGGGGTGAAGCTTTCTTT. It translates to CASTPRTGGEAFF.

In its sample, this clone was seen once. The CDR3 loop is CAISDGQGDGYTF. CDR3 DNA sequence: TGTGCCATCAGTGACGGACAGGGCGATGGCTACACCTTC. The chain is built from TRBV10-3 and TRBJ1-2; 8 nucleotides match TRBD1. The V gene's germline CDR1 is ENHRY and CDR2 SYGVKD. CDR3 size: 13 residues. Trimming took 3 bases from V and 6 from J; bases not matched to a gene: 3.

V and J are TRBV28 and TRBJ1-5, with D unresolved. The V end was cut by 5 bases, the J end by 0 bases, with 8 bases between. Looked up from germline, CDR1 is MDHEN and CDR2 is SYDVKM. CDR3 length: 14 residues. CDR3 amino acids: CASSPSLSNQPQHF. Written as DNA, the CDR3 is TGTGCCAGCAGTCCCTCTCTTAGCAATCAGCCCCAGCATTTT.

The chain combines TRBV19 with TRBJ2-1, with 16 bases matching TRBD2. The CDR3 totals 17 residues. With 2 bases clipped from V and 9 bases from J, the junction kept 7 bases outside the gene matches. The V gene's germline CDR1 is LNHDA and CDR2 SQIVND (reference sequence). CDR3 region: CASSIFGTSGRASEQFF. The CDR3 DNA follows: TGTGCCAGTAGTATATTTGGGACTAGCGGGAGGGCCTCTGAGCAGTTCTTC.

This rearrangement joins TRBV6-2 or TRBV6-3 to TRBJ1-1; D possibly corresponds to TRBD1 (6 bases). The V end was cut by 2 bases, the J end by 4 bases, with 11 bases between. Germline CDR1 is MNHEY and CDR2 is SVGEGT. CDR3 length: 14 amino acids. The CDR3 loop reads CASSYRQVITEAFF. DNA of the CDR3: TGTGCCAGCAGTTACCGACAGGTGATCACTGAAGCTTTCTTT.

The chain carries TRBV5-4 and TRBJ2-2; 13 bases are a match to TRBD2. This CDR3 is 16 amino acids long. Germline CDR1 reads SGHNT; CDR2 reads YYREEE (reference sequence). V was clipped by 3 bases and J by 6 bases; unmatched bases: 5. The CDR3 here is CASSSGLAGVAGELFF. The CDR3 region has the DNA TGTGCCAGCAGCTCCGGACTAGCGGGAGTAGCCGGGGAGCTGTTTTTT.

The chain combines TRBV19 with TRBJ1-1; D is undetermined. Trimming removed 5 bases at V and 0 bases at J, with 10 bases between. The CDR3 covers 14 residues. The germline V gene has CDR1 LNHDA and CDR2 SQIVND (reference sequence). Written as DNA, the CDR3 is TGTGCCAGTAGTGCCTGGACTGTGAACACTGAAGCTTTCTTT. Encoded protein: CASSAWTVNTEAFF.

The chain recombines TRBV5-6 with TRBJ2-1; 7 nucleotides align to TRBD2. The CDR3 is made up of 15 amino acids. The germline V gene encodes CDR1 SGHDT and CDR2 YYEEEE. V was clipped by 0 bases and J by 4 bases; unmatched bases: 4. CDR3 amino acids: CASSLGRGGYNEQFF. CDR3 nucleotides: TGTGCCAGCAGCTTGGGCCGCGGGGGATACAATGAGCAGTTCTTC.

The chain is built from TRBV5-1 and TRBJ1-2, with TRBD1 as a possible D gene (6 bases). The V gene lost 4 bases and the J gene lost 5 bases, with 18 bases spanning the gap. This CDR3 has 15 amino acids. CDR1 SGHRS and CDR2 YFSETQ come from the germline V gene. CDR3 in amino acids: CASSPGSTGRYGYTF. In DNA, the CDR3 is TGCGCCAGCAGCCCGGGGTCAACAGGGCGGTATGGCTACACCTTC.

The chain uses TRBV7-9 and TRBJ1-6; TRBD1 might be the D (5 bases). This CDR3 comprises 14 residues. Per germline, CDR1 SEHNR and CDR2 FQNEAQ (reference sequence). With 6 bases removed from V and 7 bases from J, the gap between germline ends came to 13 bases. The CDR3 DNA is TGTGCCAGCAGACTTAGACAGACAAATTCACCCCTCCACTTT. Translated, it gives CASRLRQTNSPLHF.

In nucleotides, the CDR3 is TGTGCCAGCAGCCGAGATATTTACTATGGCTACACCTTC. This sequence encodes CASSRDIYYGYTF. V is TRBV3-1 (or the pseudogene TRBV3-2) and J is TRBJ1-2; D is uncertain. The CDR3 totals 13 residues. Trimming removed 4 bases at V and 3 bases at J, with 9 bases between. Germline V gene sequence: CDR1 LGHDT, CDR2 YNNKEL (reference sequence).

The sample holds a few counts of this clone. The chain is built from TRBV28 and TRBJ1-1; TRBD1 agrees at 8 bases. This CDR3 comprises 17 residues. Germline values: CDR1 MDHEN, CDR2 SYDVKM. J was trimmed by 3 bases and V by 2 bases; bases with no gene match: 11. The CDR3 DNA follows: TGTGCCAGCAGTTTAATGAGGACAGGGATAGCGGACACTGAAGCTTTCTTT. Translating it yields CASSLMRTGIADTEAFF.